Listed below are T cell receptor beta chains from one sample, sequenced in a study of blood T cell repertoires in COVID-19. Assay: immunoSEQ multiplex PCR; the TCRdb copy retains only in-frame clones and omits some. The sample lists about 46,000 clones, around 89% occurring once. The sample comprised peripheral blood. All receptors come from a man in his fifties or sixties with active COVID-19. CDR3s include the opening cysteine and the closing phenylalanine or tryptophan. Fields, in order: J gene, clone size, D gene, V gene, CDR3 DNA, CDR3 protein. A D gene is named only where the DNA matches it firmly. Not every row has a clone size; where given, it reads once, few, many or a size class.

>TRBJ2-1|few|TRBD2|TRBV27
TGTGCCAGCAGTTTATCGGGACTAGCGGACTACAATGAGCAGTTCTTC
CASSLSGLADYNEQFF
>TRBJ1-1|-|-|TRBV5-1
TGCGCCAGCGGAGGGGCGGGGAACACTGAAGCTTTCTTT
CASGGAGNTEAFF
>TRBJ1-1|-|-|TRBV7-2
TGTGCCAGCAGCCACGGGGGGCGGGCTGAAGCTTTCTTT
CASSHGGRAEAFF
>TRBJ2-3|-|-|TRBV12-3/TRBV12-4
TGTGCCAGCAGCCCGGGGGATACGCAGTATTTT
CASSPGDTQYF
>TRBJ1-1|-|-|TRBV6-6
TGTGCCAGCAGACTAGACAACACTGAAGCTTTCTTT
CASRLDNTEAFF
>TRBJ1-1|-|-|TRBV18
TGTGCCAGCTCTTCCAGGGTGGAAGCTTTCTTT
CASSSRVEAFF
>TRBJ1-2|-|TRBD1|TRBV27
TGTGCCAGCAGCCCTGGGACAGGGGGAAACTATGGCTACACCTTC
CASSPGTGGNYGYTF
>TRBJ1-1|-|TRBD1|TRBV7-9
TGTGCCAGCACCTATGGACAGGAGAACACTGAAGCTTTCTTT
CASTYGQENTEAFF
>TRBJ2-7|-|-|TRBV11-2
TGTGCCAGCAGCTTAGATCTTTTTGAGCAGTACTTC
CASSLDLFEQYF
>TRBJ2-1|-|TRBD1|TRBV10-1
TGCGCCAGCATTAAAGTTAGGGACAGGTTGGCGAATGAGCAGTTCTTC
CASIKVRDRLANEQFF
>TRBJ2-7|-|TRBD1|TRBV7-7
TGTGCTAGCAGCTTATTGAACCTTAGGGACAGCTCCTACGAGCAGTACTTC
CASSLLNLRDSSYEQYF
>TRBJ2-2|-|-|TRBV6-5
TGTGCCAGCAGGGTAACGGGGTATGGCACCGGGGAGCTGTTTTTT
CASRVTGYGTGELFF
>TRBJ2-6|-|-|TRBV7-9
TGTGCCAGCAGCCCCCTGGGAGGGGGAAGCTCTGGGGCCAACGTCCTGACTTTC
CASSPLGGGSSGANVLTF